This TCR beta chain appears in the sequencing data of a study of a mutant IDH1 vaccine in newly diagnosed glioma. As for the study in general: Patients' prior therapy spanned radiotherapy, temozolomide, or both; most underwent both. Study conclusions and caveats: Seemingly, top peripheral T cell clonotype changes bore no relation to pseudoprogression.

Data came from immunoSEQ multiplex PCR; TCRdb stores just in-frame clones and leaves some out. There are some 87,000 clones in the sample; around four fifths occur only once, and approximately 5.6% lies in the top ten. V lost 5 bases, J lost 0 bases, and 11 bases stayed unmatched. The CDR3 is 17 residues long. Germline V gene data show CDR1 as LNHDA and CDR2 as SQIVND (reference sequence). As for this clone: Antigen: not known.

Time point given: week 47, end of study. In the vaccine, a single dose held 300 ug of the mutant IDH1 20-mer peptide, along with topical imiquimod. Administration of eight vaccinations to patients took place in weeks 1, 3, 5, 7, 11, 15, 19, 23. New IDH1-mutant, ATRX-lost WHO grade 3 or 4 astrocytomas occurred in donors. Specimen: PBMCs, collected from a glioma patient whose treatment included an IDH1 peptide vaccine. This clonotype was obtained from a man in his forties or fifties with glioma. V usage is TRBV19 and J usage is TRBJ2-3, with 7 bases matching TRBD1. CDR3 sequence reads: CASSGDGQVISTDTQYF. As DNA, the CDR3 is TGTGCCAGTAGTGGCGATGGACAGGTAATTAGCACAGATACGCAGTATTTT. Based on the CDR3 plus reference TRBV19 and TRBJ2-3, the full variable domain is DGGITQSPKYLFRKEGQNVTLSCEQNLNHDAMYWYRQDPGQGLRLIYYSQIVNDFQKGDIAEGYSVSREKKESFPLTVTSAQKNPTAFYLCASSGDGQVISTDTQYFGPGTRLTVL.